The sequence of this TCR beta chain was determined in a study of cytomegalovirus exposure and HLA in healthy donors. General study findings and limits: Rarity held for most TCR sequences, but there were some public TCRs that occurred in many donors.

This CDR3 contains 14 residues. V shed 4 bases and J 6 bases; nucleotides not matched to a gene: 6. The germline gives CDR1 LGHNA, CDR2 YSLEER. The PCR had 60 Vbeta and 13 Jbeta primers. Data came from immunoSEQ multiplex PCR; TCRdb stores just in-frame clones and leaves some out. The sample has tens of thousands of clones, about four fifths seen once. About this clone: Antigen specificity is unknown.

The V call is TRBV4-3, the J call TRBJ2-1, with TRBD2 matching 7 bases. The sequence was collected from a woman between 35 and 50 years old in good health and CMV-seronegative. Material for sequencing was PBMCs. The CDR3 here is CASSRGGEVNEQFF. CDR3 sequence (DNA): TGCGCCAGCAGCCGGGGAGGGGAGGTCAATGAGCAGTTCTTC.